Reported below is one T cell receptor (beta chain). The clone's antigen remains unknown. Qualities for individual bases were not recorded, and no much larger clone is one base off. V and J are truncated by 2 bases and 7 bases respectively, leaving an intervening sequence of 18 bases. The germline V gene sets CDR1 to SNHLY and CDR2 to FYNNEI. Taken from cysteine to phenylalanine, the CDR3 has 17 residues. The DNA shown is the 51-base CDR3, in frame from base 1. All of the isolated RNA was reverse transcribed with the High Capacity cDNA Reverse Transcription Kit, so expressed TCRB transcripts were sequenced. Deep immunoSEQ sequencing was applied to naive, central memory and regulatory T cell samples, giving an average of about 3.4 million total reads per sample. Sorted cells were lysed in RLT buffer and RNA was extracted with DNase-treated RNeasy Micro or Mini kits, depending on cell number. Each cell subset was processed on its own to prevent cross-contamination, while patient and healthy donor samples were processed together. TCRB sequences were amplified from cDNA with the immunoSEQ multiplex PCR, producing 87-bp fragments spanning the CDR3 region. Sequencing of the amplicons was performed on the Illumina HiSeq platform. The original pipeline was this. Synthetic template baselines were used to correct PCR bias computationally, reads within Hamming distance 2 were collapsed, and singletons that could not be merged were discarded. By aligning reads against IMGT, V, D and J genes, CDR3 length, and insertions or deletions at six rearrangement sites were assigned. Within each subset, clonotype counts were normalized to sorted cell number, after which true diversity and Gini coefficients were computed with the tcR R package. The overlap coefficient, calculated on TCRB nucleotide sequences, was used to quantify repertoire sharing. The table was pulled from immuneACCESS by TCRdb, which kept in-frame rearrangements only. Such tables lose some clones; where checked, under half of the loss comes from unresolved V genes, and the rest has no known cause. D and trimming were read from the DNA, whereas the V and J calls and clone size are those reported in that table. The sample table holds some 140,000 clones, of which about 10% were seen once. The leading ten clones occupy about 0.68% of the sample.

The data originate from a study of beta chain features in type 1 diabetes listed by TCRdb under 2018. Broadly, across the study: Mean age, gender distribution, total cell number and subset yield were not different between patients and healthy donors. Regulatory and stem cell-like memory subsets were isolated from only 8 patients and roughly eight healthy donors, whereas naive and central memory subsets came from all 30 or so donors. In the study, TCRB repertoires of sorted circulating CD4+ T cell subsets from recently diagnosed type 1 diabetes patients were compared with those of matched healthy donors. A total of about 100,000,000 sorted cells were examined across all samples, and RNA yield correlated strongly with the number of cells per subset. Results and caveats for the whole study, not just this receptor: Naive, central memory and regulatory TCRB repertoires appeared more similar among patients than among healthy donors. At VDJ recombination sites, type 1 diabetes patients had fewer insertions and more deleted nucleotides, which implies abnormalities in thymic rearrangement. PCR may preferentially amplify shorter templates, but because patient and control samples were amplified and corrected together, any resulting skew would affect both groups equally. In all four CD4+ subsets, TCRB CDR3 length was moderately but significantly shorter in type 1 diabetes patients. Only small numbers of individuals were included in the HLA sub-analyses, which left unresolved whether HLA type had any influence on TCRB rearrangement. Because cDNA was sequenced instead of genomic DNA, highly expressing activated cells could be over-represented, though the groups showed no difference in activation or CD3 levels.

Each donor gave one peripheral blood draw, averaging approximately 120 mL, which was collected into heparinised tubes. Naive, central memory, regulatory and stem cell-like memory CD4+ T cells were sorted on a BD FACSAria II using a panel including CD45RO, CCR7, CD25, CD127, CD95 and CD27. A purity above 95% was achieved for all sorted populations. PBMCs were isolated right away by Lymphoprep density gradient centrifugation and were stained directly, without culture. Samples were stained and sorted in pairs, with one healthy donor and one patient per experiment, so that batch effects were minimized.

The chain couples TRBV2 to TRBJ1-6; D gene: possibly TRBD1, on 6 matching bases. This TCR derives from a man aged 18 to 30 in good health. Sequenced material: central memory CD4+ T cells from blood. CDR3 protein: CASSETRYRARNSPLHF. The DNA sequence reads TGTGCCAGCAGTGAAACCCGATACAGGGCGCGCAATTCACCCCTCCACTTT.